This entry lists 25 T cell receptor beta chains sequenced from one sample in a study of metastatic and nonmetastatic thyroid tumors. TCRdb re-analyzed the PCR reads through MiXCR. The data contain 25,000 or so clones, roughly 15% of them seen just once; the ten biggest clones take up around 4.5%. Thyroid surgery was preceded by no treatment in any patient. Sequenced input: blood. These receptors all come from a female donor with papillary thyroid cancer or a benign thyroid nodule (not recorded which). Some clones in this sample may be carry-over from other donors' samples.

This clone has just a few counts. A read error may account for a junction end that differs from germline. The chain carries TRBV7-9 and TRBJ1-1; unclear D gene. This CDR3 comprises 8 residues. Per germline, CDR1 SEHNR and CDR2 FQNEAQ (reference sequence). The DNA of the CDR3 is TGTGCCACAAGTGAATCTTTCTTT. This translates into CATSESFF.

J is TRBJ1-1 and V is TRBV4-1; D ambiguous. Germline lookup yields CDR1 MGHRA and CDR2 YSYEKL. The germline V and J ends were trimmed by 0 bases and 5 bases, with 10 bases remaining between them. CDR3 length equals 14 residues. The CDR3 nucleotides read TGCGCCAGCAGCCAAGAACTGACGACAACTGAAGCTTTCTTT. It is translated as CASSQELTTTEAFF.

This clone has a count of ten or more. The chain employs TRBV6-6 and TRBJ2-7, with a possible D match to TRBD2 (5 bases). Per germline, CDR1 MNHNY and CDR2 SVGAGI (reference sequence). V lost 2 bases and J lost 5, with 10 bases in between. This CDR3 spans 13 amino acids. CDR3 DNA sequence: TGTGCCAGCAGTTACGACGGGGTCAACGAGCAGTACTTC. Translated, it gives CASSYDGVNEQYF.

Ten or more counts support this clone. The chain uses TRBV13 and TRBJ2-3; 14 bases agree with TRBD2. Germline lookup yields CDR1 PRHDT and CDR2 FYEKMQ (reference sequence). V lost 1 base, J lost 5 bases, and 11 bases stayed unmatched. The CDR3 has 19 residues. The CDR3 bases are TGTGCCAGCAGCTTAGTTGGACTAGCGGGAGGTGGGAAGAGAGATACGCAGTATTTT. This encodes CASSLVGLAGGGKRDTQYF.

This clone was found many times. The CDR3 DNA follows: TGCAGTGCTAGAGAGCTCCAAAGGGGAGGCTACACCTTC. This encodes CSARELQRGGYTF. This sequence joins TRBV20-1 and TRBJ1-2; D perhaps matches TRBD1 (5 bases). V lost 0 bases to trimming and J lost 8 bases, with 13 bases between them. CDR3 size: 13 residues. Germline V gene lookup returns CDR1 DFQATT and CDR2 SNEGSKA (reference sequence).

As to this clone: One end of the junction fails to match germline, which may point to a read error. The V and J genes are TRBV7-2 and TRBJ1-2; tentatively, D is TRBD1 (6 bases). Germline CDR1 reads SGHTA; CDR2 reads FQGNSA. The CDR3 consists of 14 residues. CDR3 bases: TGTTCCAGCAGCTTAACAGGGCTTAACTATGGCTACACCTTC. This sequence encodes CSSSLTGLNYGYTF.

This clone was observed many times. The V call is TRBV27, the J call TRBJ2-5, with no clear D. The CDR3 is made up of 13 amino acids. The V gene lost 0 bases and the J gene lost 2 bases, with 4 bases spanning the gap. Germline V lookup: CDR1 MNHEY, CDR2 SMNVEV (reference sequence). The CDR3 DNA sequence: TGTGCCAGCAGTTTATCGAGTCAAGAGACCCAGTACTTC. Its translation: CASSLSSQETQYF.

This clone was detected ten times or more. The rearrangement uses TRBV20-1 and TRBJ2-5; possibly TRBD2 for D (6 bases). The germline gives CDR1 DFQATT, CDR2 SNEGSKA (reference sequence). The V and J ends lost 0 bases and 1 base respectively, with 12 bases between them. The CDR3 has 15 amino acids. In DNA form, the CDR3 reads TGCAGTGCTAGAGATCTCTGGGGAGGCCAAGAGACCCAGTACTTC. This codes for CSARDLWGGQETQYF.

With regard to this clone: With a much larger clone just one base away, this may be a read error. The V call is TRBV9, the J call TRBJ2-5; no clear D. There are 11 residues in the CDR3. Germline loops: CDR1 SGDLS, CDR2 YYNGEE. DNA for the CDR3: TGTGCCAGCAGCGTTGGGCGGACCCATTACTTC. Translation: CASSVGRTHYF.

This clone was recorded at least ten times. The chain joins TRBV2 to TRBJ2-5, with D unresolved. Germline-derived CDR1 and CDR2 are SNHLY and FYNNEI. This CDR3 contains 12 residues. V dropped 4 bases and J dropped 0 bases, with 3 bases sitting between them. This CDR3 reads CASSVNQETQYF. In DNA form, the CDR3 reads TGTGCCAGCAGTGTAAACCAAGAGACCCAGTACTTC.

The sample holds a few counts of this clone. A much larger clone differs from this one at a single base, so this may be a read error. The V gene is TRBV11-2, the J gene TRBJ2-5; a possible D gene is TRBD2 (6 bases). The germline V gene encodes CDR1 SGHAT and CDR2 FQNNGV. The germline V and J ends were trimmed by 5 bases and 5 bases, with 15 bases remaining between them. CDR3 length: 14 residues. The CDR3 region has the DNA TGTGCCAGCAGCCCAGCGGTAGCGGCGGAGACCCAGTACTTC. This sequence encodes CASSPAVAAETQYF.

The V call is TRBV6-1, the J call TRBJ1-2; possible D gene TRBD1, 6 bases. V gave up 8 bases and J gave up 1 base, with 20 bases separating them. Germline V gene data show CDR1 as MNHNS and CDR2 as SASEGT. This CDR3 contains 16 residues. The CDR3 spells CASEGVGTYRNYGYTF. As DNA, the CDR3 is TGTGCCAGCGAGGGAGTCGGGACATACCGTAACTATGGCTACACCTTC.

This clone was counted many times. The V gene is TRBV30, the J gene TRBJ1-1, with no clear D. Trimming took off 3 bases at V and 1 base at J, with 9 bases between the two ends. CDR1 is GTSNPN and CDR2 is SVGIG in the germline V gene (reference sequence). The CDR3 is 13 amino acids. In nucleotides, the CDR3 is TGTGCCTGGAGCCTCCGACAGAACACTGAAGCTTTCTTT. The encoded protein is CAWSLRQNTEAFF. Complete variable domain (other parts from reference TRBV30 and TRBJ1-1): SQTIHQWPATLVQPVGSPLSLECTVEGTSNPNLYWYRQAAGRGLQLLFYSVGIGQISSEVPQNLSASRPQDRQFILSSKKLLLSDSGFYLCAWSLRQNTEAFFGQGTRLTVV.

This clone was seen only once. The chain uses TRBV20-1 and TRBJ2-7; TRBD2 matches at 7 bases. Per the germline V gene, CDR1 is DFQATT and CDR2 is SNEGSKA (reference sequence). V was pared by 5 bases and J by 5 bases, with 9 bases of the junction left unmatched. The length of the CDR3 is 13 residues. DNA of the CDR3: TGCAGTGCTGAGACCGGGGGGATCCACGAGCAGTACTTC. This encodes CSAETGGIHEQYF.

At least ten counts were recorded for this clone. The genes are TRBV3-1 and TRBJ2-4; 8 bases align to TRBD1. CDR1 and CDR2 (germline): LGHDT, YNNKEL (reference sequence). The CDR3 is made up of 15 amino acids. V gave up 2 bases and J gave up 3 bases; unmatched junction bases: 3. CDR3 bases: TGTGCCAGCAGCCAAAGGACAGGGAGCAAAAACATTCAGTACTTC. Translated: CASSQRTGSKNIQYF.

The V call is TRBV28, the J call TRBJ1-5; 8 nucleotides line up with TRBD1. CDR1 MDHEN and CDR2 SYDVKM come from the germline V gene. Losses at the gene ends were 3 bases for V and 6 bases for J; bases not matched to a gene: 7. The CDR3 loop spans 15 amino acids. The CDR3 reads CASSLGTGQFQPQHF. Written as DNA, the CDR3 is TGTGCCAGCAGTTTGGGGACAGGTCAGTTTCAGCCCCAGCATTTT.

In its sample, this clone was seen many times. One end of the junction fails to match germline, which may point to a read error. The CDR3 region is CSVEDHGFGQDKQYF. Here the CDR3 DNA reads TGCAGCGTTGAAGATCACGGTTTTGGCCAGGATAAGCAGTATTTT. The V gene is TRBV29-1, the J gene TRBJ2-3; D unclear. The germline V gene has CDR1 SQVTM and CDR2 ANQGSEA. This CDR3 has 15 amino acids.

This clone was detected ten times or more. V usage is TRBV5-6 and J usage is TRBJ1-3; maybe TRBD1 (5 bases). Trimming stripped 0 bases from V and 2 bases from J, with 9 bases between. In germline, CDR1 is SGHDT, CDR2 YYEEEE. The CDR3 is 15 residues long. The CDR3 bases are TGTGCCAGCAGCTTGGGGGCAGGGACTGGAAACACCATATATTTT. Translated: CASSLGAGTGNTIYF.

This clone has a count of ten or more. CDR3 DNA sequence: TGTGCCTGGAGTCCCACTCGACCGTACCAAGAGACCCAGTACTTC. Amino acid sequence: CAWSPTRPYQETQYF. The chain links TRBV30 to TRBJ2-5; D not resolved. Between the trimmed V and J ends, which lost 2 bases and 0 bases, there was a span of 13 bases. Germline V gives CDR1 GTSNPN, CDR2 SVGIG (reference sequence). The CDR3 consists of 15 residues.

Many counts were recorded for this clone. V gene TRBV6-5 combines with J gene TRBJ2-5; 9 bases agree with TRBD1. The CDR3 totals 15 residues. Germline V gives CDR1 MNHEY, CDR2 SVGAGI. Trimming took 0 bases from V and 3 from J; bases not matched to a gene: 2. For the CDR3, the DNA is TGTGCCAGCAGTTACTCGTGGACAGGGGAAGAGACCCAGTACTTC. Translation gives CASSYSWTGEETQYF.

This clone was detected once. The V and J genes are TRBV11-2 and TRBJ2-1; 7 bases align to TRBD2. This CDR3 is 16 amino acids long. The ends lost 5 bases at V and 16 bases at J; junction bases unmatched: 23. From germline, CDR1 is SGHAT and CDR2 FQNNGV. The CDR3 loop reads CASSRAWGREVLEYFF. The CDR3 nucleotides are TGTGCCAGCAGCCGTGCGTGGGGCCGGGAGGTTCTTGAGTATTTCTTC.

This clone was detected ten times or more. V and J are TRBV12-3 or TRBV12-4 and TRBJ2-2, with a tentative D call TRBD1 (6 bases). The CDR3 sequence is 15 residues long. Deletions cut 4 bases from V and 4 bases from J, with 13 bases between. The CDR3 is CASSSQGSATGELFF. Written as DNA, the CDR3 is TGTGCCAGCAGTTCGCAGGGGTCGGCCACCGGGGAGCTGTTTTTT.

By sample share, this clone is medium-sized (0.01 to 0.1%). The CDR3 here is CASSLIQVYEQYF. The DNA for the CDR3 is TGTGCCAGCAGTTTAATACAGGTCTACGAGCAGTACTTC. The chain couples TRBV28 to TRBJ2-7; possible D gene TRBD1, 5 bases. In germline, CDR1 is MDHEN, CDR2 SYDVKM. The CDR3 has 13 residues. V was cut by 2 bases and J by 3 bases, with 8 bases left in between. Full variable domain (remainder filled in from reference TRBV28 and TRBJ2-7): DVKVTQSSRYLVKRTGEKVFLECVQDMDHENMFWYRQDPGLGLRLIYFSYDVKMKEKGDIPEGYSVSREKKERFSLILESASTNQTSMYLCASSLIQVYEQYFGPGTRLTVT.

This clone was found many times. This chain connects TRBV5-5 to TRBJ2-2, with TRBD2 as a possible D gene (6 bases). Germline V CDR1 and CDR2: SGHKS, YYEKEE (reference sequence). The V end was cut by 4 bases, the J end by 6 bases, with 16 bases between. The CDR3 has 15 residues. The CDR3 spells CASSKIGSFPGELFF. In DNA form, the CDR3 reads TGTGCCAGCAGCAAGATCGGGAGTTTTCCCGGGGAGCTGTTTTTT.

The V call is TRBV18, the J call TRBJ2-1, with D tentatively TRBD1 (5 bases). Deletions cut 2 bases from V and 4 bases from J, with 15 bases between. The CDR3 is 16 residues long. Looked up from germline, CDR1 is KGHSH and CDR2 is LQKENI. The CDR3 sequence is CASSPKTAPSYNEQFF. The CDR3 nucleotides are TGTGCCAGCTCACCAAAGACAGCGCCCTCGTACAATGAGCAGTTCTTC.